Each of the 18 T cell receptor beta chains below was sequenced from the same sample in a study of blood T cell repertoires in COVID-19. This table comes from immunoSEQ multiplex PCR, and its TCRdb copy is limited to in-frame clones, with some not included. The sample has 95,000 to 150,000 clones, around 88% seen once. Sequencing used peripheral blood. The receptor source for this set is a woman in her forties or fifties with active or convalescent COVID-19.

The rearrangement links TRBV6-5 to TRBJ2-2; D perhaps matches TRBD1 (7 bases). V shed 4 bases and J shed 5 bases, with 17 bases lying between them. The CDR3 is made up of 16 amino acids. Germline V lookup: CDR1 MNHEY, CDR2 SVGAGI. In nucleotides, the CDR3 is TGTGCCAGCAGTTGGGGCGGGACAGTGGGAACCGGGGAGCTGTTTTTT. Amino acid sequence: CASSWGGTVGTGELFF.

The gene calls are TRBV6-4 and TRBJ2-1, with 11 nucleotides matching TRBD2. Trimming cost V 5 bases and J 0 bases; bases outside gene matches: 3. Germline V gene sequence: CDR1 MRHNA, CDR2 SNTAGT. This CDR3 has 16 residues. CDR3 DNA sequence: TGTGCCAGCAGTCGACTAGCGGGGTACTCCTACAATGAGCAGTTCTTC. Protein product: CASSRLAGYSYNEQFF.

The V and J genes are TRBV24-1 and TRBJ2-1, with TRBD2 matching over 13 bases. The CDR3 extends over 17 amino acids. Germline V gene data show CDR1 as KGHDR and CDR2 as SFDVKD. V shed 4 bases and J 1 base; nucleotides not matched to a gene: 3. As DNA, the CDR3 is TGTGCCACCAGTGACAGGACTAGCGGGAGTTCCTACAATGAGCAGTTCTTC. Translating it yields CATSDRTSGSSYNEQFF.

This sequence joins TRBV4-3 and TRBJ2-3; TRBD1 agrees at 11 bases. The length of the CDR3 is 20 residues. Per the germline V gene, CDR1 is LGHNA and CDR2 is YSLEER. Trimming at V came to 0 bases and at J to 2 bases, leaving 13 bases not matched to a gene. The CDR3 DNA reads as TGCGCCAGCAGCCAAGATCTTTGGACAGGGGGCCGGAGTGCCACAGATACGCAGTATTTT. Its protein is CASSQDLWTGGRSATDTQYF.

This clone was recorded only once. This chain connects TRBV4-3 to TRBJ2-7; 10 bases line up with TRBD2. V lost 0 bases, J lost 4 bases, and 6 bases stayed unmatched. This CDR3 region has 16 residues. CDR1 and CDR2 (germline): LGHNA, YSLEER. The CDR3 is CASSQEASGSLYEQYF. The CDR3 nucleotides read TGCGCCAGCAGCCAAGAGGCTAGCGGGAGTTTATACGAGCAGTACTTC.

This rearrangement joins TRBV5-4 to TRBJ1-1; 9 bases are a match to TRBD1. V dropped 5 bases and J dropped 5; count of bases not matched to a gene: 4. Germline CDR1 SGHNT, CDR2 YYREEE (reference sequence). This CDR3 contains 13 residues. CDR3 in DNA: TGTGCCAGCAGTGGACAGGGGTTGACTGAAGCTTTCTTT. This encodes CASSGQGLTEAFF.

This clone was detected only once. Here the CDR3 DNA reads TGTGCCTCGGGACAGGGAAACTCCTACGAGCAGTACTTC. Its protein product is CASGQGNSYEQYF. The chain uses TRBV19 and TRBJ2-7; 9 bases match TRBD1. The CDR3 spans 13 residues. V lost 11 bases, J lost 0 bases, and 5 bases stayed unmatched. Germline CDR1 reads LNHDA; CDR2 reads SQIVND (reference sequence).

The V and J genes are TRBV6-5 and TRBJ1-6, with a possible D match to TRBD1 (5 bases). V was trimmed by 2 bases and J by 7 bases, leaving 12 bases between them. The CDR3 length is 15 residues. Germline V gene sequence: CDR1 MNHEY, CDR2 SVGAGI. This chain's CDR3 is CASSYGRAINSPLHF. CDR3 nucleotides: TGTGCCAGCAGTTACGGCAGGGCTATAAATTCACCCCTCCACTTT.

V usage is TRBV20-1 and J usage is TRBJ2-4; D is undetermined. CDR1 is DFQATT and CDR2 is SNEGSKA in the germline V gene (reference sequence). This CDR3 contains 17 residues. Trimming cost V 3 bases and J 4 bases, with 22 bases left between them. The CDR3 protein is CSASRYHEQFLKNIQYF. CDR3 DNA: TGCAGTGCTAGTCGCTATCACGAACAGTTCTTAAAAAACATTCAGTACTTC.

The CDR3 sequence: CASSSGTGGTEQFF. CDR3 coding DNA: TGTGCCAGCAGTTCCGGGACAGGGGGAACTGAGCAGTTCTTC. The chain employs TRBV27 and TRBJ2-1, with 11 bases lining up with TRBD1. The trim removed 4 bases at V and 9 bases at J, leaving 5 bases unmatched. CDR1 and CDR2 (germline): MNHEY, SMNVEV (reference sequence). This CDR3 has 14 amino acids.

The chain is built from TRBV5-1 and TRBJ1-2, with a possible D match to TRBD1 (6 bases). The V gene lost 3 bases and the J gene lost 2 bases, with 14 bases spanning the gap. The CDR3 runs 15 residues. Germline CDR1 is SGHRS and CDR2 is YFSETQ. The chain's CDR3 is CASSSTGNSNYGYTF. For the CDR3, the DNA is TGCGCCAGCAGCTCTACAGGGAATTCAAACTATGGCTACACCTTC.

This chain connects TRBV3-1 (or the pseudogene TRBV3-2) to TRBJ2-3; 7 bases line up with TRBD2. V shed 3 bases and J 2 bases; nucleotides not matched to a gene: 2. The CDR3 totals 14 residues. The germline V gene has CDR1 LGHDT and CDR2 YNNKEL (reference sequence). In DNA form, the CDR3 reads TGTGCCAGCAGCCAGGGACTATCCACAGATACGCAGTATTTT. Translated: CASSQGLSTDTQYF.

The chain links TRBV19 to TRBJ1-1, with 9 positions matching TRBD1. This CDR3 has 17 amino acids. Per the germline V gene, CDR1 is LNHDA and CDR2 is SQIVND (reference sequence). The V and J ends lost 4 bases and 1 base, in that order; junction bases with no gene match: 10. CDR3 loop: CASSRNLPGQGNTEAFF. The CDR3 nucleotides are TGTGCCAGTAGTAGGAATCTACCGGGACAGGGGAACACTGAAGCTTTCTTT.

The chain couples TRBV5-1 to TRBJ2-5, with 13 bases fitting TRBD2. J gave up 5 bases and V 4 bases, and 8 bases lay outside the gene matches. There are 16 residues in the CDR3. The germline CDR1 and CDR2 sequences are SGHRS and YFSETQ. CDR3 in amino acids: CASSPGLAGWRETQYF. DNA for the CDR3: TGCGCCAGCAGCCCGGGACTAGCGGGATGGAGGGAGACCCAGTACTTC.

Only one count was recorded for this clone. This chain uses TRBV7-9 with TRBJ2-7; D is possibly TRBD2 (6 bases). The germline V gene has CDR1 SEHNR and CDR2 FQNEAQ (reference sequence). This CDR3 is 14 amino acids long. Between the trimmed V and J ends, which lost 5 bases and 7 bases, there was a span of 18 bases. The CDR3 region is CASSIYRGRGEQYF. For the CDR3, the DNA is TGTGCCAGCAGCATCTACCGGGGTCGGGGGGAGCAGTACTTC.

The chain joins TRBV4-1 to TRBJ1-1; no clear D gene. V was cut by 1 base and J by 3 bases, with 6 bases left in between. Germline CDR1 is MGHRA and CDR2 is YSYEKL. This CDR3 comprises 13 residues. The CDR3, as DNA: TGCGCCAGCAGCCAAGGCCGCGACACTGAAGCTTTCTTT. This sequence encodes CASSQGRDTEAFF.

The chain combines TRBV30 with TRBJ1-6; 9 nucleotides match TRBD1. The V and J ends lost 4 bases and 10 bases, in that order; junction bases with no gene match: 5. CDR1 and CDR2 from the germline V gene are GTSNPN and SVGIG (reference sequence). CDR3 length: 13 residues. This CDR3 is CAWTGTGSSPLHF. CDR3 nucleotide sequence: TGTGCCTGGACCGGGACAGGGTCATCACCCCTCCACTTT.

This chain uses TRBV27 with TRBJ2-7; D possibly corresponds to TRBD1 (6 bases). Germline V gene sequence: CDR1 MNHEY, CDR2 SMNVEV (reference sequence). CDR3 size: 14 residues. Deletions cut 5 bases from V and 4 bases from J, with 15 bases between. CDR3 sequence: CASSRTAEWYEQYF. The DNA of the CDR3 is TGTGCCAGCAGTCGGACAGCTGAATGGTACGAGCAGTACTTC.